The text below deals with one T cell receptor (beta chain). These data originate in a study of STAT5B mutations in CD4+ large granular lymphocyte leukemia. Some clones are missing from TCRdb's copy, which holds only in-frame ones; the method was immunoSEQ multiplex PCR. The table lists some 20,000 clones, around 78% of them singletons. Looked up from germline, CDR1 is SGHVS and CDR2 is FNYEAQ. Trimming cost V 6 bases and J 7 bases; bases outside gene matches: 9. This CDR3 is built from 14 residues. This sequence originates from a human donor in good health. This rearrangement joins TRBV7-6 to TRBJ2-1; 7 positions agree with TRBD1. The material sequenced was CD4+ T cells from blood buffy coats. CDR3 nucleotide sequence: TGTGCCAGCAGGGAACAGGGGTCGGGAAATGAGCAGTTCTTC. This gives the protein CASREQGSGNEQFF.